A single sample gave rise to the 14 T cell receptor beta chains below, sequenced in a study of CD8+ T cells in alopecia areata. Sequencing used cDNA as its template, made by extracting RNA and reverse transcribing it. TCRdb's table, derived via immunoSEQ multiplex PCR, lists solely in-frame clones and lacks some. The counts give around 110,000 clones, none of them seen only once; around a fifth is held by the top ten. Sequences were obtained from lesional skin. The receptors stem from a C3H/HeJ mouse with alopecia areata. MHC haplotype here: H2-k.

Only a few counts were recorded for this clone. Here the gene names and germline are mouse. The read stops 4 residues short of the end of the CDR3; the missing end is completed from the germline J gene. The chain recombines TRBV19 with TRBJ2-1; TRBD1 aligns across 7 bases. Germline CDR1 FNHDT, CDR2 SITEND (reference sequence). J lost 2 bases, V lost 4 bases, and 6 bases had no gene match. This CDR3 spans 15 amino acids. This CDR3 is CASSPHRGDYAEQFF. The sequenced CDR3 bases are TGTGCCAGCAGTCCCCACAGGGGCGACTATGCT.

This clone was seen only a few times. Mouse names are used for the genes. The read stops 4 residues short of the end of the CDR3; the missing end is completed from the germline J gene. The gene calls are TRBV13-2 and TRBJ1-4, with 10 bases lining up with TRBD1. Germline lookup yields CDR1 NNHNN and CDR2 SYGAGS (reference sequence). The J segment lost 3 bases and the V segment lost 9 bases, leaving 2 bases of the junction unmatched. CDR3 length: 13 amino acids. The DNA read from the CDR3 is TGTGCCACCGGGACAGGGGCCAACGAA. Translated, it gives CATGTGANE. The CDR3, in full, reads CATGTGANERLFF.

There are many counts of this clone. Gene names refer to mouse genes. The CDR3 end lies 4 residues beyond the end of the read and is filled in from the germline J gene. This rearrangement joins TRBV13-3 to TRBJ2-2, with D possibly matching TRBD2 (5 bases). CDR1 is NNHDY, CDR2 SYVADS, per germline. The CDR3 is made up of 13 amino acids. V lost 1 base, J lost 6 bases, and 7 bases lay in between. The CDR3 region is CASSDMGSGQLYF. CDR3 bases read: TGTGCCAGCAGTGATATGGGGTCCGGG. Filled out from reference TRBV13-3 and TRBJ2-2, the complete variable domain reads EAAVTQSPRSKVAVTGGKVTLSCHQTNNHDYMYWYRQDTGHGLRLIHYSYVADSTEKGDIPDGYKASRPSQENFSLILELASLSQTAVYFCASSDMGSGQLYFGEGSKLTVL.

This clone turned up a few times. Gene names and germline match the mouse. The read gets to within 4 residues of the CDR3 end, and the germline J gene fills in the rest. The V call is TRBV1, the J call TRBJ2-4; TRBD1 might be the D (7 bases). V lost 4 bases to trimming and J lost 1 base, with 12 bases between them. Germline V gives CDR1 NSQYPW, CDR2 LRSPGD (reference sequence). The CDR3 consists of 15 residues. CDR3 amino acids: CTCSGGGGGQNTLYF. The part of the CDR3 DNA that was read is TGCACCTGCAGTGGAGGGGGCGGGGGTCAAAAC.

This clone was detected many times. Mouse names are used for the genes. The CDR3 is cut off 4 residues early in the read; its end comes from the germline J gene. The chain combines TRBV14 with TRBJ2-1, with a tentative D call TRBD1 (6 bases). V lost 4 bases and J lost 1, with 9 bases in between. The CDR3 sequence is 14 residues long. Germline-derived CDR1 and CDR2 are SGHDT and FRDEAV. Partial CDR3 DNA: TGTGCCAGCAGTCCGGGACAAAACTATGCT. Amino acids: CASSPGQNYA. The whole CDR3 reads CASSPGQNYAEQFF. Full variable domain (missing parts from reference TRBV14 and TRBJ2-1): EAGVTQSPRYAVLQEGQAVSFWCDPISGHDTLYWYQQPRDQGPQLLVYFRDEAVIDNSQLPSDRFSAVRPKGTNSTLKIQSAKQGDTATYLCASSPGQNYAEQFFGPGTRLTVL.

The sample holds many counts of this clone. Germline and genes: mouse. The sequenced fragment ends 4 residues before the CDR3 boundary, so the rest is inferred from the germline J gene. The V gene is TRBV13-3, the J gene TRBJ1-2; a possible D gene is TRBD1 (6 bases). The CDR3 loop spans 14 amino acids. From germline, CDR1 is NNHDY and CDR2 SYVADS. Trimming took off 1 base at V and 2 bases at J, with 9 bases between the two ends. Here the CDR3 reads CASSDQGKNSDYTF. CDR3 DNA (partial): TGTGCCAGCAGTGATCAGGGGAAGAACTCC.

A remark on this clone: Gene names are the mouse ones. The read ends 4 residues before the CDR3 terminus; that terminus is restored from the germline J gene. This chain connects TRBV1 to TRBJ2-7; 8 bases match TRBD1. The CDR3 loop spans 15 amino acids. Germline V gene data show CDR1 as NSQYPW and CDR2 as LRSPGD (reference sequence). The CDR3 is CTCSAAGGAGYEQYF. The part of the CDR3 DNA that was read is TGCACCTGCAGTGCAGCAGGGGGCGCTGGATAT. Combining the CDR3 with reference TRBV1 and TRBJ2-7 gives the whole variable domain VTLLEQNPRWRLVPRGQAVNLRCILKNSQYPWMSWYQQDLQKQLQWLFTLRSPGDKEVKSLPGADYLATRVTDTELRLQVANMSQGRTLYCTCSAAGGAGYEQYFGPGTRLTVL.

The table lists this clone with a few counts. Mouse germline and gene names are used. The part of the CDR3 DNA that was read is TGCACCTGCAGTGTCGACTGGGGGGCAAACACCGGG. It specifies CTCSVDWGANTG. The full CDR3 sequence reads CTCSVDWGANTGQLYF. The chain recombines TRBV1 with TRBJ2-2; 10 positions agree with TRBD2. The read comes to an end 4 residues before the CDR3 does, leaving the germline J gene to fill in the end. CDR3 length equals 16 residues. Germline V gene data show CDR1 as NSQYPW and CDR2 as LRSPGD (reference sequence). V lost 4 bases, J lost 0 bases, and 2 bases stayed unmatched.

In its sample, this clone was seen a few times. The gene names given are mouse names. The sequenced fragment ends 4 residues before the CDR3 boundary, so the rest is inferred from the germline J gene. This sequence joins TRBV13-3 and TRBJ2-7; 8 bases line up with TRBD1. The CDR3 is 13 amino acids. In germline, CDR1 is NNHDY, CDR2 SYVADS. Trimming cost V 6 bases and J 0 bases; bases outside gene matches: 2. The CDR3 sequence: CASKGQDSYEQYF. Incomplete CDR3 DNA: TGTGCCAGCAAGGGACAGGACTCCTAT.

Of note for this clone: All gene names here are mouse names. The read terminates 4 residues before the CDR3 end, so the remaining end is supplied by the germline J gene. The J gene is TRBJ1-4, the V gene TRBV1; 9 nucleotides agree with TRBD1. The CDR3 is 15 residues long. The junction had 4 bases not matched to a gene; V was cut back by 4 bases and J by 4 bases. CDR1 NSQYPW and CDR2 LRSPGD come from the germline V gene (reference sequence). CDR3 loop: CTCSDGDRDNERLFF. CDR3 bases read: TGCACCTGCAGTGACGGGGACAGGGACAACGAA.

This clone was detected a few times. These gene names are mouse names. Coverage ceases 4 residues before the CDR3 finishes, and the germline J gene fills in the end. The chain has TRBV13-2 and TRBJ1-2, with 8 bases matching TRBD1. This CDR3 contains 16 residues. The germline V gene has CDR1 NNHNN and CDR2 SYGAGS (reference sequence). V was clipped by 4 bases and J by 4 bases; unmatched bases: 12. CDR3 bases read: TGTGCCAGCGGTAGGGGGGCAGGGGGCAGGGGCTCC. Its translation: CASGRGAGGRGS. The CDR3 in its entirety is CASGRGAGGRGSDYTF.

To note about this clone: Gene names refer to mouse genes. The read is 4 residues too short to cover the CDR3 end, so that end is filled in from the germline J gene. This chain links TRBV19 with TRBJ2-5; 7 bases map to TRBD2. Germline CDR1 FNHDT, CDR2 SITEND (reference sequence). CDR3 length: 13 residues. CDR3 DNA, as far as it was read: TGTGCCAGCAGAGATACTGGGGAAGAC. Amino acid sequence: CASRDTGED. The whole CDR3 is CASRDTGEDTQYF.

This clone turned up a few times. Mouse gene names apply. Read coverage stops 4 residues before the CDR3 terminus; the germline J gene supplies the remainder. This rearrangement joins TRBV13-3 to TRBJ2-1, with a weak D call TRBD2 (6 bases). The CDR3 is 15 residues long. From germline, CDR1 is NNHDY and CDR2 SYVADS. Trimming took 2 bases from V and 3 from J, leaving 12 bases between them. Incomplete CDR3 DNA: TGTGCCAGCAGTGAGCGAGGGACTTTCTATGCT. This translates into CASSERGTFYA. In full, the CDR3 is CASSERGTFYAEQFF.

A note on this clone: Germline and genes here are mouse. The CDR3 end falls 4 residues outside the read, so it is completed with the germline J gene. This chain joins TRBV13-3 and TRBJ1-4; 8 bases fit TRBD1. Germline V gives CDR1 NNHDY, CDR2 SYVADS. The CDR3 length is 17 residues. V was clipped by 3 bases and J by 0 bases; unmatched bases: 7. The CDR3 sequence: CASSAQGGRLSNERLFF. CDR3 DNA, as far as it was read: TGTGCCAGCAGTGCACAGGGGGGGAGACTTTCCAACGAA.